Listed below are T cell receptor beta chains from one sample, sequenced in a study of OX40 agonist ivuxolimab in advanced cancers. Clones were sequenced by immunoSEQ multiplex PCR, and TCRdb holds only the in-frame ones, with some missing. The data hold some 90,000 clones, with around 87% observed a single time. This specimen was CD4+ or CD8+ T cells sorted from blood, taken in a trial of the OX40 agonist ivuxolimab. Receptors were obtained from an adult with an advanced solid tumor such as melanoma, head and neck, liver or kidney cancer. The CDR3 runs from the conserved cysteine through the conserved F or W. The size field is filled for only some rows; it gives once, few, many or a size class.

V gene,clone size,J gene,CDR3 protein
TRBV6-6,NA,TRBJ2-1,CASTETSGRRFEQFF
TRBV5-6,NA,TRBJ1-3,CASSLKAGVSGNTIYF
TRBV7-9,NA,TRBJ1-1,CASSYAGQGRTEAFF
TRBV7-9,NA,TRBJ2-7,CASSLLRLAGVTEQYF
TRBV6-5,once,TRBJ1-1,CASSELYGNTEAFF
TRBV2,NA,TRBJ1-1,CASSAGGVMNTEAFF
TRBV7-3,NA,TRBJ1-6,CASSLAGTENSPLHF
TRBV5-1,NA,TRBJ2-5,CASSLDSTETQYF
TRBV19,NA,TRBJ1-1,CASTQGQPRGVNTEAFF
TRBV5-4,NA,TRBJ2-2,CASSLGTSGSYNTGELFF
TRBV7-3,NA,TRBJ2-5,CASSYSGREQETQYF
TRBV7-6,NA,TRBJ1-1,CASSQPALTEAFF
TRBV6-6,NA,TRBJ2-5,CASTISGTGGTQYF
TRBV11-3,NA,TRBJ2-1,CASSRDSIYNEQFF
TRBV27,NA,TRBJ2-1,CASSSRAEQFF
TRBV5-1,once,TRBJ1-1,CASSLGTGYDTEAFF
TRBV29-1,NA,TRBJ1-1,CSVEESQDTEAFF
TRBV10-2,NA,TRBJ2-7,CASTERAGGPFEQYF
TRBV9,NA,TRBJ1-5,CASSVDVRPQPQHF
TRBV27,NA,TRBJ2-3,CASSPSGLAGYTDTQYF
TRBV6-5,NA,TRBJ2-1,CASRNSGRRNEQFF
TRBV19,NA,TRBJ1-1,CASSESDREKAFF
TRBV5-1,NA,TRBJ2-3,CASRGLASTDTQYF
TRBV7-2,NA,TRBJ1-2,CASSLAGSGGYTF
TRBV7-9,NA,TRBJ2-7,CASSLALLAGSSYEQYF
TRBV19,NA,TRBJ2-3,CASSIGAGGNTDTQYF
TRBV25-1,NA,TRBJ1-2,CASSGLTGGGYGYTF
TRBV5-1,NA,TRBJ1-3,CASSLDVGDDTIYF
TRBV20-1,NA,TRBJ2-1,CSADSRDEQFF
TRBV30,NA,TRBJ2-6,CACDRGNSGANVLTF
TRBV12-2,NA,TRBJ2-5,CASRLQDRVEQYF
TRBV6-6,NA,TRBJ1-5,CASSGREGQPQHF
TRBV27,few,TRBJ1-4,CASSLGTGNVKLFF